A single sample is the source of the 5 T cell receptor beta chains below, sequenced in a study of STAT5B mutations in CD4+ large granular lymphocyte leukemia. Profiled with immunoSEQ multiplex PCR; TCRdb holds only in-frame clones, not every one. The table shows under 40,000 clones, with approximately 71% occurring only once. The sequenced sample was CD4+ T cells from blood buffy coats. These receptors were taken from a human donor in good health.

V is TRBV6-5 and J is TRBJ2-3; no firm D call. The CDR3 has 12 residues. Between the trimmed V and J ends, which lost 4 bases and 2 bases, there was a span of 4 bases. In germline, CDR1 is MNHEY, CDR2 SVGAGI. In DNA form, the CDR3 reads TGTGCCAGCAGTTCAAACACAGATACGCAGTATTTT. Amino acids: CASSSNTDTQYF.

The chain recombines TRBV19 with TRBJ1-3, with D maybe TRBD1 (6 bases). V lost 8 bases and J 0 bases, leaving 11 bases between the germline ends. The CDR3 is 14 residues long. The germline gives CDR1 LNHDA, CDR2 SQIVND (reference sequence). CDR3: CASATGNSGNTIYF. In DNA, the CDR3 is TGTGCCAGTGCCACAGGGAACTCTGGAAACACCATATATTTT.

The chain combines TRBV10-3 with TRBJ2-5, with D possibly matching TRBD1 (6 bases). Germline loops: CDR1 ENHRY, CDR2 SYGVKD. The length of the CDR3 is 12 residues. Trimming took off 7 bases at V and 13 bases at J, with 19 bases between the two ends. The CDR3 DNA reads TGTGCCATCACCCATACACAGGGCCTTCTGTACTTC. Translation gives CAITHTQGLLYF.

This clone was observed a handful of times. The V gene is TRBV29-1, the J gene TRBJ2-5, with D possibly matching TRBD1 (7 bases). There are 13 residues in the CDR3. Per the germline V gene, CDR1 is SQVTM and CDR2 is ANQGSEA. V lost 3 bases and J lost 1, with 9 bases in between. The CDR3 spells CSVEQGGQETQYF. The CDR3 bases are TGCAGCGTTGAGCAGGGGGGCCAAGAGACCCAGTACTTC.

The chain recombines TRBV7-3 with TRBJ1-5; the D is unclear. V gave up 1 base and J gave up 0 bases, with 10 bases separating them. Germline lookup yields CDR1 SGHTA and CDR2 FQGTGA. The CDR3 length is 16 residues. DNA of the CDR3: TGTGCCAGCAGCTTAATTGGACGGTTTAGCAATCAGCCCCAGCATTTT. Translated: CASSLIGRFSNQPQHF.